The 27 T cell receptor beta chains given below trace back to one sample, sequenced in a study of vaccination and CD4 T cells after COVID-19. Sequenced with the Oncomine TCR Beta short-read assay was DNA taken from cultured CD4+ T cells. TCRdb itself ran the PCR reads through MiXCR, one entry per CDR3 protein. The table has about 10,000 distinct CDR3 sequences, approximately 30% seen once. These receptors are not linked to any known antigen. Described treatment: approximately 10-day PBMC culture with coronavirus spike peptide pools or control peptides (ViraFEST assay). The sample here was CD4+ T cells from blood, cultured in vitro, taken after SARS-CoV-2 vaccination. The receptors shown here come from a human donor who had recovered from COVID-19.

The CDR3 protein is CASSSSGTGIGGYTF. The DNA for the CDR3 is TGTGCCAGCAGCAGCAGCGGGACAGGTATAGGTGGCTACACCTTC. The chain combines TRBV5-6 with TRBJ1-2; 8 positions agree with TRBD1. Trimming took 4 bases from V and 7 from J; bases not matched to a gene: 12. The CDR3 sequence is 15 residues long. Germline lookup yields CDR1 SGHDT and CDR2 YYEEEE.

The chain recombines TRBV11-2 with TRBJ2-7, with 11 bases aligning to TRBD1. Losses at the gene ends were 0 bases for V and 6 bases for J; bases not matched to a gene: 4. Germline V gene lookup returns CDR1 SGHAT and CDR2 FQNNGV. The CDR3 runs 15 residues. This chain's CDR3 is CASSLDGQGAGEQYF. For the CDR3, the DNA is TGTGCCAGCAGCTTAGACGGACAGGGGGCGGGCGAGCAGTACTTC.

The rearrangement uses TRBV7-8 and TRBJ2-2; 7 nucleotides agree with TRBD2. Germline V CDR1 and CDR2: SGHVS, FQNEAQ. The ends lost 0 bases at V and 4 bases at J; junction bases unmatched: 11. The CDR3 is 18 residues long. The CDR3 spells CASSLARSSGLSTGELFF. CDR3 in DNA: TGTGCCAGCAGCTTAGCCAGGTCTAGCGGCCTTTCCACCGGGGAGCTGTTTTTT.

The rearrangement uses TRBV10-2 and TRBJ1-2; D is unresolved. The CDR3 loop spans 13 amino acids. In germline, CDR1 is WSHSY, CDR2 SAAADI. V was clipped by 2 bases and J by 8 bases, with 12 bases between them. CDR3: CASSEGGDRGYTF. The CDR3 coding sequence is TGCGCCAGCAGTGAGGGAGGCGATCGAGGCTACACCTTC.

The CDR3: CASSISPQPTGGRFHEQFF. The CDR3 nucleotides read TGTGCCAGTAGTATCAGCCCCCAACCGACAGGGGGCAGATTCCATGAGCAGTTCTTC. This chain joins TRBV19 and TRBJ2-1, with 10 bases matching TRBD1. The length of the CDR3 is 19 residues. Per the germline V gene, CDR1 is LNHDA and CDR2 is SQIVND (reference sequence). Unmatched junction bases numbered 19, after V lost 3 bases and J lost 8 bases. Drawing the rest from reference TRBV19 and TRBJ2-1, the complete variable domain is DGGITQSPKYLFRKEGQNVTLSCEQNLNHDAMYWYRQDPGQGLRLIYYSQIVNDFQKGDIAEGYSVSREKKESFPLTVTSAQKNPTAFYLCASSISPQPTGGRFHEQFFGPGTRLTVL.

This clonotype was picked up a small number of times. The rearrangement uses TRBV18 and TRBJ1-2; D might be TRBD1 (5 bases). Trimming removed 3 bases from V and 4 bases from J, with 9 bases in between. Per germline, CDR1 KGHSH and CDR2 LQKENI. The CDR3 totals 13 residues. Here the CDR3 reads CASSPDRAYGYTF. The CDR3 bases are TGTGCCAGCTCACCTGACAGAGCCTATGGCTACACCTTC.

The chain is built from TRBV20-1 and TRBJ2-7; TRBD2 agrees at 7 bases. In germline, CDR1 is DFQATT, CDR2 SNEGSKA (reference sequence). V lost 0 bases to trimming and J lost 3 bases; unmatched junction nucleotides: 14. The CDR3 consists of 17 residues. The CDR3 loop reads CSARDRVSSGKVYEQYF. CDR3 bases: TGCAGTGCTAGAGATCGGGTATCGAGCGGGAAGGTCTACGAGCAGTACTTC.

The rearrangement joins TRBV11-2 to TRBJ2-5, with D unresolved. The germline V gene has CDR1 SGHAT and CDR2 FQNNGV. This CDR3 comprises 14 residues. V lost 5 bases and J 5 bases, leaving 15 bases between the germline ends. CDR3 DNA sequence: TGTGCCAGCAGCCCACAAAAGGGAAGGGAGACCCAGTACTTC. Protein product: CASSPQKGRETQYF.

The CDR3 loop is CSARPLGPPYQPQHF. CDR3 DNA sequence: TGCAGTGCTAGACCCCTGGGGCCCCCTTATCAGCCCCAGCATTTT. The chain recombines TRBV20-1 with TRBJ1-5; D may be TRBD1 (5 bases). This CDR3 comprises 15 residues. Germline CDR1 and CDR2: DFQATT and SNEGSKA (reference sequence). Trimming took 2 bases from V and 5 from J, leaving 16 bases between them.

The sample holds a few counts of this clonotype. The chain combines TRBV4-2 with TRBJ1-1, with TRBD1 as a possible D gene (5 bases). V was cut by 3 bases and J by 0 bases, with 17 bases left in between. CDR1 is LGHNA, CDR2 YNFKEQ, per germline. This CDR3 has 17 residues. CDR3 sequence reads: CASSQGGTKIMNTEAFF. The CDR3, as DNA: TGTGCCAGCAGCCAGGGGGGAACCAAAATAATGAACACTGAAGCTTTCTTT.

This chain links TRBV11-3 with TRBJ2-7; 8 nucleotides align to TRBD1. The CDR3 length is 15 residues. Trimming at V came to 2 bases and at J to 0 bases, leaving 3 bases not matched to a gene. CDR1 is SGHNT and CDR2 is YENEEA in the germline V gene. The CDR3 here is CASSLRTGSSYEQYF. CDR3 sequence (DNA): TGTGCCAGCAGCTTACGGACAGGGAGCTCCTACGAGCAGTACTTC.

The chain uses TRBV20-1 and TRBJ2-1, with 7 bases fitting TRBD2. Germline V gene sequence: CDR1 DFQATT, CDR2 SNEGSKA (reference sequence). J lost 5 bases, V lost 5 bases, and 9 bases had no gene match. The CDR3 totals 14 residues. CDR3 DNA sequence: TGCAGTGCTCGTCAAGCGGGGACCAACAATGAGCAGTTCTTC. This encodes CSARQAGTNNEQFF.

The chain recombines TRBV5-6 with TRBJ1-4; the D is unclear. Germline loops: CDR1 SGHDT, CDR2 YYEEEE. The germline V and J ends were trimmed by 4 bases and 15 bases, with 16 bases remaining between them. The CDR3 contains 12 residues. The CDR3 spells CASSPKVSWVFF. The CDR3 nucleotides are TGTGCCAGCAGCCCTAAAGTGTCATGGGTGTTTTTT.

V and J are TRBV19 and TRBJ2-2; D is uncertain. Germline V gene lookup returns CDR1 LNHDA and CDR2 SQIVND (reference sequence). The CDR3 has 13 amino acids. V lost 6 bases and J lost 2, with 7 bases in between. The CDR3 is CASRDGNTGELFF. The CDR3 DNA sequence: TGTGCCAGTAGGGACGGTAACACCGGGGAGCTGTTTTTT.

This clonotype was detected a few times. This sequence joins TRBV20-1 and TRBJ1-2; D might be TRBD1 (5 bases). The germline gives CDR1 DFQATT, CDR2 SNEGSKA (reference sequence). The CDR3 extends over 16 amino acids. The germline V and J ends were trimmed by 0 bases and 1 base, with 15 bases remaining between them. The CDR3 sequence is CSAREADRSYNYGYTF. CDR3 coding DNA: TGCAGTGCTAGAGAGGCAGACAGAAGCTATAACTATGGCTACACCTTC.

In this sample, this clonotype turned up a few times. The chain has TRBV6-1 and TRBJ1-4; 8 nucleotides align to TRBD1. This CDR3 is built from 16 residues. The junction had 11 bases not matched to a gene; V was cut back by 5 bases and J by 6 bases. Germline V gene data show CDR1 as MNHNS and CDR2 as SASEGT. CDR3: CASSLTFVDRDEKLFF. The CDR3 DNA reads TGTGCCAGCAGTCTAACGTTCGTGGACAGGGATGAAAAACTGTTTTTT.

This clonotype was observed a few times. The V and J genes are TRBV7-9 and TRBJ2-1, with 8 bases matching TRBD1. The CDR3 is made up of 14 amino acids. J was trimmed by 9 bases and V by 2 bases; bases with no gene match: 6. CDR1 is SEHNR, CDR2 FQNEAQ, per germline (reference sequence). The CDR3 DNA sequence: TGTGCCAGCAGCTTACAAGGACAGGGTGGTGAGCAGTTCTTC. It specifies CASSLQGQGGEQFF.

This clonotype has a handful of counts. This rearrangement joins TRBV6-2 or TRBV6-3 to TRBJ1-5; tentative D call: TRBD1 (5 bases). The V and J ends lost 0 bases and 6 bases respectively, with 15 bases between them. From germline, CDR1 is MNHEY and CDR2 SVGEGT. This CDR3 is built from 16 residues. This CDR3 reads CASSYSRGAGSQPQHF. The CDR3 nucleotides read TGTGCCAGCAGTTACTCGAGGGGTGCTGGTAGTCAGCCCCAGCATTTT.

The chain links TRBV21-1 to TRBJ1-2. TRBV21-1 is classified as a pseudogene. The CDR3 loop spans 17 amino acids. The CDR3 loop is CASSKPRETQPRPGYTF. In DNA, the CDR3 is TGTGCCAGCAGCAAACCTAGAGAGACGCAGCCGAGGCCTGGCTACACCTTC.

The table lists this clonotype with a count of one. The CDR3 nucleotides are TGTGCCAGCCGCGGGACAGGGTTCTACGAGCAGTACTTC. This encodes CASRGTGFYEQYF. The chain recombines TRBV6-2 or TRBV6-3 with TRBJ2-7; TRBD1 agrees at 9 bases. Looked up from germline, CDR1 is MNHEY and CDR2 is SVGEGT. The CDR3 is 13 amino acids. V lost 8 bases to trimming and J lost 3 bases; unmatched junction nucleotides: 5.

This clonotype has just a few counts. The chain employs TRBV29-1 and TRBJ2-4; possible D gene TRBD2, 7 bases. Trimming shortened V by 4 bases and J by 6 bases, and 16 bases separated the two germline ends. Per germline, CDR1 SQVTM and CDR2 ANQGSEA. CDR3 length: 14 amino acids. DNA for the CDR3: TGCAGCGTTGGGAGGGGGGGCTCGGGAAACATTCAGTACTTC. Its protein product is CSVGRGGSGNIQYF.

The CDR3: CASSQKTGQEKLFF. Written as DNA, the CDR3 is TGTGCCAGCAGTCAAAAAACGGGACAGGAAAAACTGTTTTTT. V usage is TRBV7-9 and J usage is TRBJ1-4; 7 bases are shared with TRBD1. The J segment lost 8 bases and the V segment lost 6 bases, leaving 9 bases of the junction unmatched. The germline V gene has CDR1 SEHNR and CDR2 FQNEAQ (reference sequence). The CDR3 loop spans 14 amino acids. The full variable domain, its missing parts supplied by reference TRBV7-9 and TRBJ1-4, is DTGVSQNPRHKITKRGQNVTFRCDPISEHNRLYWYRQTLGQGPEFLTYFQNEAQLEKSRLLSDRFSAERPKGSFSTLEIQRTEQGDSAMYLCASSQKTGQEKLFFGSGTQLSVL.

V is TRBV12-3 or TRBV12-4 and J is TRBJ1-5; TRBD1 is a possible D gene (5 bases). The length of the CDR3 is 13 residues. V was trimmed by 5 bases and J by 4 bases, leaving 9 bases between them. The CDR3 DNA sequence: TGTGCCAGCAGTAGTGGGGGAAATCAGCCCCAGCATTTT. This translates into CASSSGGNQPQHF.

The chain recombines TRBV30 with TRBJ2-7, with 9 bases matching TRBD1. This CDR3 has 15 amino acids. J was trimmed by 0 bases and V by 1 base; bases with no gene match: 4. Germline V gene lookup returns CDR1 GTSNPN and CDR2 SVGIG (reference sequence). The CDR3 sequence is CAWSELGQGSYEQYF. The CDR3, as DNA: TGTGCCTGGAGTGAACTGGGACAGGGCTCCTACGAGCAGTACTTC.

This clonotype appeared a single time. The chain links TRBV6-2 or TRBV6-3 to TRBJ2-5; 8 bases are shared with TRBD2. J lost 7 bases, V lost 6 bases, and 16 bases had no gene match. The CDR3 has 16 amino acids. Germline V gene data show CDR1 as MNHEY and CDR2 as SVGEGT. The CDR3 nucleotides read TGTGCCAGCAGCGCCCGGGGGGGCGGGGAAGATCGGACCCAGTACTTC. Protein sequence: CASSARGGGEDRTQYF.

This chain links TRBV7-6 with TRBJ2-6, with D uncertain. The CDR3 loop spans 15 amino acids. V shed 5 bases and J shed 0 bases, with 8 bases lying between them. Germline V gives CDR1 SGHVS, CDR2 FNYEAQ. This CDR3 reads CASSPPASGANVLTF. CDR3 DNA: TGTGCCAGCAGCCCACCAGCCTCTGGGGCCAACGTCCTGACTTTC.

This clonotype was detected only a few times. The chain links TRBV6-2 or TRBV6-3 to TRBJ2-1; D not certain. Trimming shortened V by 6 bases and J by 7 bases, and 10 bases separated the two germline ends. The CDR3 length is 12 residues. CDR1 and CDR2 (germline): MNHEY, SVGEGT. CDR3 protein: CASSLTLNEQFF. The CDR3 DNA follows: TGTGCCAGCAGCCTGACCTTAAATGAGCAGTTCTTC.